A single sample is the source of the 31 T cell receptor beta chains below, sequenced in a study of OX40 agonist ivuxolimab in advanced cancers. The library was made by the immunoSEQ multiplex PCR assay. TCRdb provides this immuneACCESS table in a form limited to in-frame rearrangements. Some clones are lacking; in checked studies, under half of them reflect an unresolved V gene, and why the rest are absent is not known. The sample includes 65,000 to 95,000 clones, with roughly 91% observed a single time. Roughly 5.8% of the sample is held by the ten biggest clonotypes. The sequencing here drew on CD4+ or CD8+ T cells sorted from blood, taken in a trial of the OX40 agonist ivuxolimab. These receptor sequences come from an adult with an advanced solid tumor such as melanoma, head and neck, liver or kidney cancer.

Points on this clone: At one boundary the junction diverges from the germline segment, which might be a read error. CDR3 sequence: CASRYREGPHF. As DNA, the CDR3 is TGTGCCAGCAGATACAGGGAGGGGCCCCATTTT. J is TRBJ1-1 and V is TRBV2, with D perhaps TRBD1 (6 bases). This CDR3 is built from 11 residues. Looked up from germline, CDR1 is SNHLY and CDR2 is FYNNEI.

The J gene is TRBJ2-7, the V gene TRBV6-1; no clear D. V lost 5 bases to trimming and J lost 6 bases, with 8 bases between them. The CDR3 loop spans 11 amino acids. CDR1 is MNHNS and CDR2 is SASEGT in the germline V gene. This CDR3 reads CASSSTGEQYF. The DNA for the CDR3 is TGTGCCAGCAGTTCAACGGGCGAGCAGTACTTC.

A few counts support this clone. The chain uses TRBV5-1 and TRBJ2-1, with TRBD2 identical over 7 bases. V was pared by 1 base and J by 5 bases, with 6 bases of the junction left unmatched. CDR1 SGHRS and CDR2 YFSETQ come from the germline V gene. The CDR3 contains 15 residues. In DNA, the CDR3 is TGCGCCAGCAGCTTGTTACCCCGGGGGGACAATGAGCAGTTCTTC. Its translation is CASSLLPRGDNEQFF.

The V and J genes are TRBV28 and TRBJ2-3; 9 bases map to TRBD2. This CDR3 spans 15 amino acids. The V gene end was trimmed by 6 bases and the J gene end by 6 bases; junction bases not matched to a gene: 10. CDR1 is MDHEN and CDR2 is SYDVKM in the germline V gene. The CDR3 region has the DNA TGTGCCAGCAGCTCAGGGGCGGCGGGAGGGGATACGCAGTATTTT. Protein sequence: CASSSGAAGGDTQYF.

V gene TRBV5-1 combines with J gene TRBJ1-1, with 9 positions matching TRBD1. Per the germline V gene, CDR1 is SGHRS and CDR2 is YFSETQ. The CDR3 runs to 17 residues. V lost 3 bases, J lost 1 base, and 10 bases stayed unmatched. The CDR3 loop is CASSSRQGGMTNTEAFF. For the CDR3, the DNA is TGCGCCAGCAGCTCCCGACAGGGGGGGATGACGAACACTGAAGCTTTCTTT.

The V gene is TRBV2, the J gene TRBJ1-4; D perhaps matches TRBD1 (5 bases). This CDR3 has 13 amino acids. V was pared by 6 bases and J by 7 bases, with 12 bases between. CDR1 and CDR2 (germline): SNHLY, FYNNEI. The CDR3 here is CASSLARGEKLFF. The CDR3 DNA is TGTGCCAGCAGCCTGGCTAGGGGTGAAAAACTGTTTTTT.

The chain has TRBV9 and TRBJ2-4, with D uncertain. V was pared by 1 base and J by 1 base, with 6 bases between. Germline V gene sequence: CDR1 SGDLS, CDR2 YYNGEE. The CDR3 has 14 residues. The CDR3: CASSVSDAKNIQYF. The CDR3 region has the DNA TGTGCCAGCAGCGTATCTGATGCCAAAAACATTCAGTACTTC.

Comment on this clone: The same CDR3 can be traced to other DNA sequences in this sample. The genes are TRBV30 and TRBJ1-2; D gene ambiguous. The V gene's germline CDR1 is GTSNPN and CDR2 SVGIG (reference sequence). The CDR3 has 12 amino acids. Trimming took off 3 bases at V and 8 bases at J, with 13 bases between the two ends. The CDR3 DNA is TGTGCCTGGAGGCTAGTACCCTCCGGCTACACCTTC. Its protein product is CAWRLVPSGYTF.

Of note for this clone: Additional DNA sequences in this sample encode the identical CDR3. This sequence joins TRBV18 and TRBJ2-1, with D uncertain. CDR3 length: 16 amino acids. The V gene's germline CDR1 is KGHSH and CDR2 LQKENI. Trimming pared 3 bases from V and 0 bases from J, leaving 12 bases between. The CDR3 loop reads CASSPLAPSSYNEQFF. CDR3 nucleotide sequence: TGTGCCAGCTCACCGTTAGCACCGAGCTCCTACAATGAGCAGTTCTTC.

The gene calls are TRBV30 and TRBJ1-3; possibly TRBD1 for D (5 bases). The CDR3 extends over 15 amino acids. Trimming left V 2 bases short and J 0 bases short, with 11 bases between. Germline V gene sequence: CDR1 GTSNPN, CDR2 SVGIG (reference sequence). This CDR3 reads CAWSKDRISGNTIYF. The CDR3 bases are TGTGCCTGGAGTAAAGACAGAATCTCTGGAAACACCATATATTTT. The whole variable domain, filled in from reference TRBV30 and TRBJ1-3, reads SQTIHQWPATLVQPVGSPLSLECTVEGTSNPNLYWYRQAAGRGLQLLFYSVGIGQISSEVPQNLSASRPQDRQFILSSKKLLLSDSGFYLCAWSKDRISGNTIYFGEGSWLTVV.

This chain links TRBV28 with TRBJ1-3, with 9 bases identical to TRBD1. V lost 6 bases, J lost 4 bases, and 13 bases stayed unmatched. The length of the CDR3 is 17 residues. CDR1 and CDR2 from the germline V gene are MDHEN and SYDVKM. The CDR3, as DNA: TGTGCCAGCAGCCGCTCAATTACAGGGGGCAGAGGAAACACCATATATTTT. Protein sequence: CASSRSITGGRGNTIYF.

The chain links TRBV7-3 to TRBJ2-3; D uncertain. Germline lookup yields CDR1 SGHTA and CDR2 FQGTGA. Trimming removed 5 bases from V and 4 bases from J, with 13 bases in between. The CDR3 has 14 amino acids. CDR3 nucleotides: TGTGCCAGCAGCAAGGGATCGAGTGCAGATACGCAGTATTTT. Translation gives CASSKGSSADTQYF.

The rearrangement links TRBV5-1 to TRBJ2-3, with 11 bases that match TRBD2. Germline values: CDR1 SGHRS, CDR2 YFSETQ. This CDR3 region has 17 residues. V lost 9 bases and J lost 6; bases outside the gene matches: 18. CDR3 sequence (DNA): TGCGCCACCGGATACAGTCATAGCGGGGGGGCGTCGGATACGCAGTATTTT. Translated: CATGYSHSGGASDTQYF. Complete variable domain (other parts from reference TRBV5-1 and TRBJ2-3): KAGVTQTPRYLIKTRGQQVTLSCSPISGHRSVSWYQQTPGQGLQFLFEYFSETQRNKGNFPGRFSGRQFSNSRSEMNVSTLELGDSALYLCATGYSHSGGASDTQYFGPGTRLTVL.

This chain joins TRBV19 and TRBJ2-2, with D uncertain. Trimming removed 7 bases from V and 4 bases from J, with 19 bases in between. This CDR3 has 16 amino acids. Germline V gene sequence: CDR1 LNHDA, CDR2 SQIVND (reference sequence). This chain's CDR3 is CASIPDPRFGTGELFF. The CDR3 DNA reads as TGTGCCAGTATCCCAGACCCCAGGTTCGGCACCGGGGAGCTGTTTTTT.

This clone occurred once. The chain has TRBV10-3 and TRBJ1-6; TRBD1 might be the D (6 bases). CDR1 and CDR2 (germline): ENHRY, SYGVKD. The ends were cut back, 6 bases at V and 5 bases at J, with 14 bases in the middle. This CDR3 spans 15 amino acids. DNA of the CDR3: TGTGCCATCAGCCTAGGGGACACCAATAATTCACCCCTCCACTTT. It yields the protein CAISLGDTNNSPLHF.

The V and J genes are TRBV6-5 and TRBJ1-5; no clear D. Between the trimmed V and J ends, which lost 5 bases and 2 bases, there was a span of 10 bases. Germline CDR1 reads MNHEY; CDR2 reads SVGAGI. This CDR3 contains 14 residues. CDR3 nucleotide sequence: TGTGCCAGCAGTCCTTCCGGGGGCAATCAGCCCCAGCATTTT. Amino acids: CASSPSGGNQPQHF.

This chain joins TRBV28 and TRBJ2-3; 9 nucleotides agree with TRBD2. Losses at the gene ends were 10 bases for V and 6 bases for J; bases not matched to a gene: 14. CDR1 is MDHEN and CDR2 is SYDVKM in the germline V gene. This CDR3 region has 15 residues. The CDR3 bases are TGTGCCACCCGACCGGGACTAGCTAGGGGCGATACGCAGTATTTT. Translating it yields CATRPGLARGDTQYF.

This clone has only a few counts. The rearrangement links TRBV30 to TRBJ1-1; no reliable D call. The CDR3 extends over 14 amino acids. In germline, CDR1 is GTSNPN, CDR2 SVGIG (reference sequence). V lost 2 bases, J lost 1 base, and 11 bases lay in between. The CDR3 DNA follows: TGTGCCTGGAGTTTTGAGCGGAAGAACACTGAAGCTTTCTTT. Protein sequence: CAWSFERKNTEAFF.

The chain joins TRBV28 to TRBJ1-5, with D tentatively TRBD1 (5 bases). V lost 6 bases, J lost 9 bases, and 24 bases lay in between. CDR1 is MDHEN, CDR2 SYDVKM, per germline. CDR3 length: 16 amino acids. The CDR3 spells CASSPRLGARVWPQHF. CDR3 nucleotides: TGTGCCAGCAGCCCAAGATTAGGGGCCAGGGTTTGGCCCCAGCATTTT.

V and J are TRBV7-8 and TRBJ2-3; a weak D match, TRBD2 (6 bases). Germline-derived CDR1 and CDR2 are SGHVS and FQNEAQ. The germline V and J ends were trimmed by 5 bases and 2 bases, with 20 bases remaining between them. This CDR3 has 17 residues. CDR3 in amino acids: CASSRRSGLPDTDTQYF. The DNA of the CDR3 is TGTGCCAGCAGCCGAAGATCGGGACTCCCAGACACAGATACGCAGTATTTT.

In its sample, this clone was seen once. The V and J genes are TRBV27 and TRBJ2-3; a weak D match, TRBD2 (6 bases). The CDR3 is made up of 17 amino acids. The germline V gene encodes CDR1 MNHEY and CDR2 SMNVEV (reference sequence). Trimming took 2 bases from V and 0 from J, leaving 15 bases between them. The CDR3 sequence: CASSLMSAGTSTDTQYF. The CDR3, as DNA: TGTGCCAGCAGTTTAATGTCCGCTGGGACTAGCACAGATACGCAGTATTTT.

The CDR3 region has the DNA TGTGCCAGCAGCCCTCCTCCCGTCGGGGAGCTGTTTTTT. Translated, it gives CASSPPPVGELFF. J is TRBJ2-2 and V is TRBV28; D not certain. The length of the CDR3 is 13 residues. V was trimmed by 6 bases and J by 7 bases, leaving 12 bases between them. From germline, CDR1 is MDHEN and CDR2 SYDVKM.

The chain joins TRBV7-2 to TRBJ2-5; D is undetermined. V was trimmed by 0 bases and J by 1 base, leaving 3 bases between them. This CDR3 has 13 residues. Germline loops: CDR1 SGHTA, CDR2 FQGNSA. Here the CDR3 reads CASSLALQETQYF. In nucleotides, the CDR3 is TGTGCCAGCAGCTTAGCCCTCCAAGAGACCCAGTACTTC.

This clone was observed once. The gene calls are TRBV20-1 and TRBJ2-5; unclear D gene. Trimming cost V 5 bases and J 3 bases, with 7 bases left between them. Germline-derived CDR1 and CDR2 are DFQATT and SNEGSKA (reference sequence). The CDR3 runs 11 residues. CDR3 coding DNA: TGCAGTGCTGTTAGGGAAGAGACCCAGTACTTC. It codes for CSAVREETQYF.

The V and J genes are TRBV28 and TRBJ1-5; the D is unclear. Germline CDR1 MDHEN, CDR2 SYDVKM. V lost 6 bases and J 4 bases, leaving 13 bases between the germline ends. This CDR3 is built from 14 residues. The CDR3 loop is CASSTHGVNQPQHF. CDR3 DNA sequence: TGTGCCAGCAGCACACATGGGGTTAATCAGCCCCAGCATTTT.

The J gene is TRBJ1-4, the V gene TRBV30; 8 nucleotides agree with TRBD1. The J segment lost 7 bases and the V segment lost 2 bases, leaving 9 bases of the junction unmatched. The CDR3 length is 15 residues. Germline V CDR1 and CDR2: GTSNPN, SVGIG (reference sequence). The CDR3 protein is CAWSPDRGGGEKLFF. The CDR3 DNA reads TGTGCCTGGAGTCCTGACAGGGGAGGTGGTGAAAAACTGTTTTTT. Full variable domain (missing parts from reference TRBV30 and TRBJ1-4): SQTIHQWPATLVQPVGSPLSLECTVEGTSNPNLYWYRQAAGRGLQLLFYSVGIGQISSEVPQNLSASRPQDRQFILSSKKLLLSDSGFYLCAWSPDRGGGEKLFFGSGTQLSVL.

The chain uses TRBV21-1 and TRBJ1-5. TRBV21-1 is given as a pseudogene. This CDR3 has 13 residues. The CDR3 is CASSKAGNQPQHF. DNA for the CDR3: TGTGCCAGCAGCAAGGCGGGGAATCAGCCCCAGCATTTT.

The chain couples TRBV5-4 to TRBJ1-1; D may be TRBD1 (6 bases). The V end was cut by 0 bases, the J end by 1 base, with 16 bases between. Germline CDR1 is SGHNT and CDR2 is YYREEE (reference sequence). There are 17 residues in the CDR3. The CDR3 DNA reads as TGTGCCAGCAGCTTGGAGTCCTGGTGGGGGCCGAACACTGAAGCTTTCTTT. Encoded protein: CASSLESWWGPNTEAFF. The full variable domain, in which reference TRBV5-4 and TRBJ1-1 provide the parts outside the CDR3, is ETGVTQSPTHLIKTRGQQVTLRCSSQSGHNTVSWYQQALGQGPQFIFQYYREEENGRGNFPPRFSGLQFPNYSSELNVNALELDDSALYLCASSLESWWGPNTEAFFGQGTRLTVV.

The chain uses TRBV20-1 and TRBJ2-3; no clear D gene. V lost 5 bases, J lost 6 bases, and 9 bases lay in between. CDR3 length: 11 residues. The germline gives CDR1 DFQATT, CDR2 SNEGSKA (reference sequence). The CDR3 sequence: CSAQLGDTQYF. The CDR3 region has the DNA TGCAGTGCTCAATTGGGGGATACGCAGTATTTT.

The chain has TRBV10-3 and TRBJ2-6; a possible D gene is TRBD1 (5 bases). Trimming took 6 bases from V and 0 from J, leaving 12 bases between them. The CDR3 covers 16 residues. Looked up from germline, CDR1 is ENHRY and CDR2 is SYGVKD. The CDR3 spells CAISGRVDSGANVLTF. CDR3 bases: TGTGCCATCAGCGGCAGGGTGGACTCTGGGGCCAACGTCCTGACTTTC.

The chain employs TRBV2 and TRBJ2-3; D is undetermined. V was shortened by 6 bases and J by 4 bases, with 14 bases between the two germline ends. This CDR3 contains 14 residues. Per the germline V gene, CDR1 is SNHLY and CDR2 is FYNNEI. This CDR3 is CASSATWVSDTQYF. CDR3 DNA sequence: TGTGCCAGCAGCGCGACATGGGTATCAGATACGCAGTATTTT.